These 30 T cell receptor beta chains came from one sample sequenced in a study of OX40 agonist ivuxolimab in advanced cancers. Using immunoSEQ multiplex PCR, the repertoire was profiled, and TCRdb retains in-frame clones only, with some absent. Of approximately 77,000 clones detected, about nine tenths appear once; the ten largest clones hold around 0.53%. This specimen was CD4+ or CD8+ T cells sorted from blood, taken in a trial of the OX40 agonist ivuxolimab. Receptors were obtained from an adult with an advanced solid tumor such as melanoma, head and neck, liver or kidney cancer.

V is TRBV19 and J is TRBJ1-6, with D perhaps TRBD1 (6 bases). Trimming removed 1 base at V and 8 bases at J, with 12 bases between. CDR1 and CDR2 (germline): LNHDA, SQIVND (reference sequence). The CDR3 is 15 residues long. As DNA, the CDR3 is TGTGCCAGTAGTATAGGGCAGGGGTCACATTCACCCCTCCACTTT. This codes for CASSIGQGSHSPLHF.

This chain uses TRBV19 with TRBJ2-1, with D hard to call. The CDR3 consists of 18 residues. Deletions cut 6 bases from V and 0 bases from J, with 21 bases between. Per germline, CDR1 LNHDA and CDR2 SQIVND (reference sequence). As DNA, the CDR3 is TGTGCCAGTAGCTCGGGCTCCGGCTTATTGAGCTCCTACAATGAGCAGTTCTTC. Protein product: CASSSGSGLLSSYNEQFF.

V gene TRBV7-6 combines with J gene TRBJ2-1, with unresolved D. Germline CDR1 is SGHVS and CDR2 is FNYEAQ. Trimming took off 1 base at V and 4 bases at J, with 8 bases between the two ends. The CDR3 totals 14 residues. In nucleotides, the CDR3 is TGTGCCAGCAGCTTAGACAGATATTACAATGAGCAGTTCTTC. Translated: CASSLDRYYNEQFF.

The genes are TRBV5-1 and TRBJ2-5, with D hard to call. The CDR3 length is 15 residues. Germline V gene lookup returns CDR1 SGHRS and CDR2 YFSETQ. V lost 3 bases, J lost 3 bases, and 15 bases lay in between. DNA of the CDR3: TGCGCCAGCAGCTCGTTCCTTCAGTGGAAAGAGACCCAGTACTTC. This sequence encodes CASSSFLQWKETQYF.

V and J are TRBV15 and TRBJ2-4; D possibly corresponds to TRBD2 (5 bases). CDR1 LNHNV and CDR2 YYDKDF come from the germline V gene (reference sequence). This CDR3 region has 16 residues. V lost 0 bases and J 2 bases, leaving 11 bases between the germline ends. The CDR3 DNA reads TGTGCCACCAGCAGAGACCCGGCGGGTCCCAAAAACATTCAGTACTTC. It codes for CATSRDPAGPKNIQYF.

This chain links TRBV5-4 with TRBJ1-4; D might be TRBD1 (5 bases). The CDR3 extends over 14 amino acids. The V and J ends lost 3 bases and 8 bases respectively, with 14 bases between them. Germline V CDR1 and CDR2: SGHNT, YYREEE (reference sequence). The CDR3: CASSSREAKEKLFF. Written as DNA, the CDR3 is TGTGCCAGCAGCTCCAGGGAGGCAAAGGAAAAACTGTTTTTT.

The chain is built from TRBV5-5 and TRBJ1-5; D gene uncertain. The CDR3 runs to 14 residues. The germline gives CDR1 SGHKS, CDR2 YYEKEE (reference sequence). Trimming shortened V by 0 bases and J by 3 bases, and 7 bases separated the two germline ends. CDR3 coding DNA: TGTGCCAGCAGCTTGGCTGGTACCAATCAGCCCCAGCATTTT. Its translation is CASSLAGTNQPQHF.

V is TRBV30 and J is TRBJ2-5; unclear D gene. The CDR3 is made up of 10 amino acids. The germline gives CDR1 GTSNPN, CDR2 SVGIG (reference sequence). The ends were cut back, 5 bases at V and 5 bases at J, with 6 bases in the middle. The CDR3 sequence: CAWGRETQYF. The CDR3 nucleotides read TGTGCCTGGGGCCGGGAGACCCAGTACTTC. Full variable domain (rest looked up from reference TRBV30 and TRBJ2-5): SQTIHQWPATLVQPVGSPLSLECTVEGTSNPNLYWYRQAAGRGLQLLFYSVGIGQISSEVPQNLSASRPQDRQFILSSKKLLLSDSGFYLCAWGRETQYFGPGTRLLVL.

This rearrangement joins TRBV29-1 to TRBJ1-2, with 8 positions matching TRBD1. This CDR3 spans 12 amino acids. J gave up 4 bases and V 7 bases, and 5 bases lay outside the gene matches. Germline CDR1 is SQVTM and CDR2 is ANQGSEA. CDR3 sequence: CSAGQATYGYTF. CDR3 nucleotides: TGCAGCGCGGGACAGGCGACCTATGGCTACACCTTC. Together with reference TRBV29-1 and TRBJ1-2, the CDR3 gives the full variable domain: SAVISQKPSRDICQRGTSLTIQCQVDSQVTMMFWYRQQPGQSLTLIATANQGSEATYESGFVIDKFPISRPNLTFSTLTVSNMSPEDSSIYLCSAGQATYGYTFGSGTRLTVV.

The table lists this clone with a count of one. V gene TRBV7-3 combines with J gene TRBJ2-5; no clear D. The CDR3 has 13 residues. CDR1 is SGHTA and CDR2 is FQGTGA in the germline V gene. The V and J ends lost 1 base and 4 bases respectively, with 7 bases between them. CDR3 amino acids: CASSLRPGETQYF. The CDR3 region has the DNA TGTGCCAGCAGCTTAAGACCGGGAGAGACCCAGTACTTC.

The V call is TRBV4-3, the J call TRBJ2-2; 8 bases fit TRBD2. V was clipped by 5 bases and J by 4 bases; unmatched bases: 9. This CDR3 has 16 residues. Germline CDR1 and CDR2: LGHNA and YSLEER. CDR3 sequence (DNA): TGCGCCAGCAGCTTACGTAGGGGACTAGGCACCGGGGAGCTGTTTTTT. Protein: CASSLRRGLGTGELFF.

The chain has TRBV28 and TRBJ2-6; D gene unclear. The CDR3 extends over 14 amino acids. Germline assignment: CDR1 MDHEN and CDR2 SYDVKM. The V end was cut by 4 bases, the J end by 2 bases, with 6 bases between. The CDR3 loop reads CASSWMTGANVLTF. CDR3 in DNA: TGTGCCAGCAGTTGGATGACTGGGGCCAACGTCCTGACTTTC.

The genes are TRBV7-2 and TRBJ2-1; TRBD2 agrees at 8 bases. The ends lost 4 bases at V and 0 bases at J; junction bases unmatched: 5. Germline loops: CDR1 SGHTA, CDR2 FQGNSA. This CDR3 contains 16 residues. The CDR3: CASSYVAGSSYNEQFF. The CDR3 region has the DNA TGTGCCAGCAGCTATGTAGCGGGAAGCTCCTACAATGAGCAGTTCTTC.

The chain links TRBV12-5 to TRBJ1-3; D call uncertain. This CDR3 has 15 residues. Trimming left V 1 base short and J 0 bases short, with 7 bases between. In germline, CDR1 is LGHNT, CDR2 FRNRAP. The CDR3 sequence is CASGLGPISGNTIYF. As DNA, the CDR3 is TGTGCTAGTGGTTTGGGACCGATCTCTGGAAACACCATATATTTT.

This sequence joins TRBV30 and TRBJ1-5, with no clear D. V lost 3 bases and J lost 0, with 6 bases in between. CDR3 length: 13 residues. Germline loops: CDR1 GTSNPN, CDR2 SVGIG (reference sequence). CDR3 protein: CAWRADSNQPQHF. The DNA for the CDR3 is TGTGCCTGGAGGGCAGATAGCAATCAGCCCCAGCATTTT. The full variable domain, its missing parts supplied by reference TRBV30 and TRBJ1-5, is SQTIHQWPATLVQPVGSPLSLECTVEGTSNPNLYWYRQAAGRGLQLLFYSVGIGQISSEVPQNLSASRPQDRQFILSSKKLLLSDSGFYLCAWRADSNQPQHFGDGTRLSIL.

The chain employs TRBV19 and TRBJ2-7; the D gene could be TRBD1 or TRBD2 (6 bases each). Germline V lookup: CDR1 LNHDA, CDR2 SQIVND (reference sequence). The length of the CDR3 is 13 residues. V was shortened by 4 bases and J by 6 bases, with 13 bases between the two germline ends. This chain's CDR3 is CASSNRGRVEQYF. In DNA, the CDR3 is TGTGCCAGTAGTAACCGGGGGCGTGTCGAGCAGTACTTC.

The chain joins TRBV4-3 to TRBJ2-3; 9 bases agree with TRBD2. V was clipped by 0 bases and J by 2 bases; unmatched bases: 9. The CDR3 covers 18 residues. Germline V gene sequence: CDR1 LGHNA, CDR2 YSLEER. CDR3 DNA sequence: TGCGCCAGCAGCCAAGATCAGCCGGGACTAGCCATCACAGATACGCAGTATTTT. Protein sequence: CASSQDQPGLAITDTQYF.

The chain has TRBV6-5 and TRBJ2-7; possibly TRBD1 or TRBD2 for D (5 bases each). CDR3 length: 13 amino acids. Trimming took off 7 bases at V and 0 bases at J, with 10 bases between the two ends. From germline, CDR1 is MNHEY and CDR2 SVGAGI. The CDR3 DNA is TGTGCCAGCACTAGGGGACCCTCCTACGAGCAGTACTTC. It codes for CASTRGPSYEQYF.

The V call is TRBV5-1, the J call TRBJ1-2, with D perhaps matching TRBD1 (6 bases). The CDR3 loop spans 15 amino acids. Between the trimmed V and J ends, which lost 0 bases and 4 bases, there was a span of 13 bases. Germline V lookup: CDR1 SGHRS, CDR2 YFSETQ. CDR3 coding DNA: TGCGCCAGCAGCTTGGGGGCAGGGGCGAGCTATGGCTACACCTTC. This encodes CASSLGAGASYGYTF.

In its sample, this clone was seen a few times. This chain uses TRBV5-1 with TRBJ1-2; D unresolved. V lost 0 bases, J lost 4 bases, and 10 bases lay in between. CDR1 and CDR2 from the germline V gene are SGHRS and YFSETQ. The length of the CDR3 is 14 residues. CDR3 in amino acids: CASSLEQSAYGYTF. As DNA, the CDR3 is TGCGCCAGCAGCTTGGAGCAATCTGCCTATGGCTACACCTTC.

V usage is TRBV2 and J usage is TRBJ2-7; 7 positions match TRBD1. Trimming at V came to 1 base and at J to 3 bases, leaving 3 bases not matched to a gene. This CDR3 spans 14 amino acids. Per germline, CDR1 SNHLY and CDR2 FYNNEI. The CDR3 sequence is CASSEVAGGYEQYF. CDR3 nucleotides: TGTGCCAGCAGTGAAGTGGCAGGGGGCTACGAGCAGTACTTC.

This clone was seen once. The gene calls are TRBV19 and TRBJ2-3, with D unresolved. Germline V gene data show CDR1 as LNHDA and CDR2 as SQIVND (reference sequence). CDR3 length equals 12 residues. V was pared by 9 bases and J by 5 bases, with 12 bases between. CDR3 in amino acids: CASKGQIDTQYF. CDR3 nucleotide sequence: TGTGCCAGCAAAGGGCAGATAGATACGCAGTATTTT. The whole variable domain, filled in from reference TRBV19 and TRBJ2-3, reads DGGITQSPKYLFRKEGQNVTLSCEQNLNHDAMYWYRQDPGQGLRLIYYSQIVNDFQKGDIAEGYSVSREKKESFPLTVTSAQKNPTAFYLCASKGQIDTQYFGPGTRLTVL.

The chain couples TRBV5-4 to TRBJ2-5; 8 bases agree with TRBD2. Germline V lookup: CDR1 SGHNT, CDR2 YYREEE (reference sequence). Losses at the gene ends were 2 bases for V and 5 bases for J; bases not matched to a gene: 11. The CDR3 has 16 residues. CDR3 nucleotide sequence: TGTGCCAGCAGCTTTTACAGCGGGAGATGGATGGAGACCCAGTACTTC. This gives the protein CASSFYSGRWMETQYF.

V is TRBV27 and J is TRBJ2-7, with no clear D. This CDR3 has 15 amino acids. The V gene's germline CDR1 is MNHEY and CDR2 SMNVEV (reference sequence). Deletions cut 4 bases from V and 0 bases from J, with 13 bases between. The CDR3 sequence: CASSSAPRNSYEQYF. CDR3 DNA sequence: TGTGCCAGCAGTTCTGCGCCGCGAAACTCCTACGAGCAGTACTTC.

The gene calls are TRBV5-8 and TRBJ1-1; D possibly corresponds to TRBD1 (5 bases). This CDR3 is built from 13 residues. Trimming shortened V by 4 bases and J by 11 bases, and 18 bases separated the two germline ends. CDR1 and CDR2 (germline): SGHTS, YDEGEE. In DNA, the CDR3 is TGTGCCAGCAGCCTGGGACCTCCCCGTGGGGCTTTCTTT. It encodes CASSLGPPRGAFF.

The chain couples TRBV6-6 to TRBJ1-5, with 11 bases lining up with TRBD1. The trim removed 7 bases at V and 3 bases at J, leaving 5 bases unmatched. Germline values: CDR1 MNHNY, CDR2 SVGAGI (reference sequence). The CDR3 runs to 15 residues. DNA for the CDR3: TGTGCCAGCATCTCCGGACAGGGGGCCAATCAGCCCCAGCATTTT. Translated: CASISGQGANQPQHF.

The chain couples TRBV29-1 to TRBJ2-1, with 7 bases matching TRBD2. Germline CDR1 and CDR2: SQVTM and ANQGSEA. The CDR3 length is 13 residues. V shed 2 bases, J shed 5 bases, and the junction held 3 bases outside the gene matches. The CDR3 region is CSVEPSGNNEQFF. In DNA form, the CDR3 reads TGCAGCGTTGAACCTAGCGGAAACAATGAGCAGTTCTTC.

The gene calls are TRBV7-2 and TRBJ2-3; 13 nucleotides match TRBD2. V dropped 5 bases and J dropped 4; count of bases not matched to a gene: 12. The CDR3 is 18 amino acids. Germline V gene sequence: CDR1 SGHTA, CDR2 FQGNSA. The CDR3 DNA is TGTGCCAGCAGCCGACTCAGGACTAGCGGGAGTTTCGCAGATACGCAGTATTTT. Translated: CASSRLRTSGSFADTQYF. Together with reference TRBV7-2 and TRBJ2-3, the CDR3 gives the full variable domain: GAGVSQSPSNKVTEKGKDVELRCDPISGHTALYWYRQSLGQGLEFLIYFQGNSAPDKSGLPSDRFSAERTGGSVSTLTIQRTQQEDSAVYLCASSRLRTSGSFADTQYFGPGTRLTVL.

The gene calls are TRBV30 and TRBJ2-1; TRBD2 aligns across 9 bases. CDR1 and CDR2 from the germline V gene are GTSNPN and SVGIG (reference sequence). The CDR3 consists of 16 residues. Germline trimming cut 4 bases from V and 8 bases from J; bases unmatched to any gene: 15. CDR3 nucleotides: TGTGCCTGGACCCCCCTACGGCGGGAGGGCCGTCATGAGCAGTTCTTC. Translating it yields CAWTPLRREGRHEQFF.

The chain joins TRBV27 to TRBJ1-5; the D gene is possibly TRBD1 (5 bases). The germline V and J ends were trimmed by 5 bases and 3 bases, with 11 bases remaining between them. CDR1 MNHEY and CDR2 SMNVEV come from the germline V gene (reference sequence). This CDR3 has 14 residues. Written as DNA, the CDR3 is TGTGCCAGCAGTCCCGGGGGGTACAATCAGCCCCAGCATTTT. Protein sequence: CASSPGGYNQPQHF.